What follows describes a single T cell receptor beta chain. This sample is drawn from a study of blood T cell repertoires in COVID-19. Background on the study: The cDNA or gDNA used as material had been derived from T cells, B-cell-depleted T cells, or PBMCs.

Clinical histories supplied by participants themselves formed the basis of cohort assignment. Method: immunoSEQ multiplex PCR; TCRdb's copy keeps in-frame clones and lacks some. The data hold hundreds of thousands of clones, with 85% observed a single time. The sequence was collected from a woman younger than 45 who had been exposed to COVID-19. The specimen sequenced was PBMCs or T cells enriched from blood (not recorded which).

Written as DNA, the CDR3 is TGCGCCAGCAGCCAAAGTAGGGACAGCGACTCTGGGGCCAACGTCCTGACTTTC. This codes for CASSQSRDSDSGANVLTF. The chain recombines TRBV4-1 with TRBJ2-6, with 7 bases matching TRBD1. This CDR3 spans 18 amino acids. The trim removed 2 bases at V and 0 bases at J, leaving 7 bases unmatched. Looked up from germline, CDR1 is MGHRA and CDR2 is YSYEKL.